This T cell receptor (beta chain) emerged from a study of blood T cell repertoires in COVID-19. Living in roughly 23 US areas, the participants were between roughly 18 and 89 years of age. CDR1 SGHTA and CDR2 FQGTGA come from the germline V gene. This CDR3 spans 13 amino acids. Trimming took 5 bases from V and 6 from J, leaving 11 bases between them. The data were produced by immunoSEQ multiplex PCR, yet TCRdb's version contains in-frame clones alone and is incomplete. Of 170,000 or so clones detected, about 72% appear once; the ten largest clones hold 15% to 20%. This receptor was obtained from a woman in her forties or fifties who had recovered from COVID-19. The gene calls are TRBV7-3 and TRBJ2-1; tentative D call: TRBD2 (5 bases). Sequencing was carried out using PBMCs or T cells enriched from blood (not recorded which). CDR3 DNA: TGTGCCAGCAGCGCCGGGGTCCTCAATGAGCAGTTCTTC. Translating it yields CASSAGVLNEQFF.